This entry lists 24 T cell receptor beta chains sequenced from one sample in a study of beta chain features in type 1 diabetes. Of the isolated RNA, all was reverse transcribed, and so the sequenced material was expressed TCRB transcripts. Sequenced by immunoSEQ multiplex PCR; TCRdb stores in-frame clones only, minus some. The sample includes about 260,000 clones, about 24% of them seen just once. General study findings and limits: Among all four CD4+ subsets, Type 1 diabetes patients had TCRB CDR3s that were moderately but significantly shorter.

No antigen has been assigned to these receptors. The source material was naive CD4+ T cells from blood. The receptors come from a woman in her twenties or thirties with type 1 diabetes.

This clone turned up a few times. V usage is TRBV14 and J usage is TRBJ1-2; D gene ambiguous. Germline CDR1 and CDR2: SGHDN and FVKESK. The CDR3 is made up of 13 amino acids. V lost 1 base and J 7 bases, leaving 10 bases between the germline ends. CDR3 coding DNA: TGTGCCAGCAGCCAAGTGAGGTGGAGTGGCTACACCTTC. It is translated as CASSQVRWSGYTF.

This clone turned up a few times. DNA of the CDR3: TGTGCCAGCAGCCAAAGGGGGAGAATTCACAATGAGCAGTTCTTC. Translating gives CASSQRGRIHNEQFF. The rearrangement links TRBV14 to TRBJ2-1, with TRBD1 as a possible D gene (6 bases). The CDR3 is made up of 15 amino acids. Trimming cost V 2 bases and J 5 bases, with 13 bases left between them. Germline CDR1 SGHDN, CDR2 FVKESK. The full variable domain, completed using reference TRBV14 and TRBJ2-1, is EAGVTQFPSHSVIEKGQTVTLRCDPISGHDNLYWYRRVMGKEIKFLLHFVKESKQDESGMPNNRFLAERTGGTYSTLKVQPAELEDSGVYFCASSQRGRIHNEQFFGPGTRLTVL.

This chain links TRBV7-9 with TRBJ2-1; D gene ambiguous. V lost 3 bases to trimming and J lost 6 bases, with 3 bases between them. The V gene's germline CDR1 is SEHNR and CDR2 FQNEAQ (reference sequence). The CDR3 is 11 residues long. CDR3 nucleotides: TGTGCCAGCAGCTTTAGCAATGAGCAGTTCTTC. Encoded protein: CASSFSNEQFF.

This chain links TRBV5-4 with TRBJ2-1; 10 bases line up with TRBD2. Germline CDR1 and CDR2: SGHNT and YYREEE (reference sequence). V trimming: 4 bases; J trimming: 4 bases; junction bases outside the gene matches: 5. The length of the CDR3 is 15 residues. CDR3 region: CASSLTSGDYNEQFF. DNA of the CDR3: TGTGCCAGCAGCCTAACTAGCGGGGATTACAATGAGCAGTTCTTC.

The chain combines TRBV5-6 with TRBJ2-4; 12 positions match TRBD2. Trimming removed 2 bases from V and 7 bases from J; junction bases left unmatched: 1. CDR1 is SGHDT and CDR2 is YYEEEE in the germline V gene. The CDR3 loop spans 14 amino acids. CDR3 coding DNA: TGTGCCAGCAGCTTTCTAGCGGGAGGGAACATTCAGTACTTC. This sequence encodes CASSFLAGGNIQYF.

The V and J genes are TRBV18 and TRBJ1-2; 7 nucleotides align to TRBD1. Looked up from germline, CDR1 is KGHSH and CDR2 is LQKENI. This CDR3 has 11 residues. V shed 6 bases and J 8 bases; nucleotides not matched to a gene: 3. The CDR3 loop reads CASSAGGGYTF. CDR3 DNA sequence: TGTGCCAGCTCGGCAGGGGGAGGCTACACCTTC. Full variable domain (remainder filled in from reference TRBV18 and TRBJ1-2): NAGVMQNPRHLVRRRGQEARLRCSPMKGHSHVYWYRQLPEEGLKFMVYLQKENIIDESGMPKERFSAEFPKEGPSILRIQQVVRGDSAAYFCASSAGGGYTFGSGTRLTVV.

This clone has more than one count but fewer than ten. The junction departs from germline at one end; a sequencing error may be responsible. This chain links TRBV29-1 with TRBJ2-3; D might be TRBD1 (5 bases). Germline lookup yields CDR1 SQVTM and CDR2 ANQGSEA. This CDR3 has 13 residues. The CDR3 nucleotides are TGCAGCGTCGAAGGACAAGCTCGAAATACGCAGTATTTT. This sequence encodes CSVEGQARNTQYF.

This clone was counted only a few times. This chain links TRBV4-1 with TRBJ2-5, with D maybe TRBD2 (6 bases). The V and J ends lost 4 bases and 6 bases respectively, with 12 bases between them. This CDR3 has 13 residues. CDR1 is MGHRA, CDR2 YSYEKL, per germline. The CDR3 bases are TGCGCCAGCAGCCGACTAGTCGGAAAGACCCAGTACTTC. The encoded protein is CASSRLVGKTQYF.

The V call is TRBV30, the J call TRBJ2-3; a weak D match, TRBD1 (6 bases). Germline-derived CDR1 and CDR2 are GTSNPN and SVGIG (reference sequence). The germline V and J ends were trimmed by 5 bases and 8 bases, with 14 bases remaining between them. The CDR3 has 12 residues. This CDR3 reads CAWVRGWGTQYF. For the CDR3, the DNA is TGTGCCTGGGTCAGGGGCTGGGGTACGCAGTATTTT.

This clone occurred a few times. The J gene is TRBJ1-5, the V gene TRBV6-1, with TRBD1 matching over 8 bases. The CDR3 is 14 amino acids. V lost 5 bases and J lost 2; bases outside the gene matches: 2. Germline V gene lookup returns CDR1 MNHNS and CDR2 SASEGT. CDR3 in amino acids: CASSLTGGNQPQHF. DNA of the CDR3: TGTGCCAGCAGTCTGACAGGGGGCAATCAGCCCCAGCATTTT.

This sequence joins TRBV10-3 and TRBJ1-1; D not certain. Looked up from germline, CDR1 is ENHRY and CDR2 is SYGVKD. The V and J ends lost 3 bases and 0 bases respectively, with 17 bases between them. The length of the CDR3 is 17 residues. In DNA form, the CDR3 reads TGTGCCATCAGTGAATGGCAGCCAGAGGGCATGAACACTGAAGCTTTCTTT. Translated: CAISEWQPEGMNTEAFF.

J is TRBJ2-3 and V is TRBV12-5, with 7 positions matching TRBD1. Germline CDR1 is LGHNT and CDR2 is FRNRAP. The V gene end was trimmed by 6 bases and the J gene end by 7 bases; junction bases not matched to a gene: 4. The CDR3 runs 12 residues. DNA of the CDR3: TGTGCTAGTGGCTTACAGGGGAATACGCAGTATTTT. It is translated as CASGLQGNTQYF.

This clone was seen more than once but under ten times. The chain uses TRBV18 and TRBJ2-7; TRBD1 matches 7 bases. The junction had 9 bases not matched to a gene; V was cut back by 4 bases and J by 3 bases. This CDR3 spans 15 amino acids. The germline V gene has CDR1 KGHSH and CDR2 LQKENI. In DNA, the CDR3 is TGTGCCAGCTCACGCGCCCGGGACAGTAACTACGAGCAGTACTTC. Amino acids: CASSRARDSNYEQYF.

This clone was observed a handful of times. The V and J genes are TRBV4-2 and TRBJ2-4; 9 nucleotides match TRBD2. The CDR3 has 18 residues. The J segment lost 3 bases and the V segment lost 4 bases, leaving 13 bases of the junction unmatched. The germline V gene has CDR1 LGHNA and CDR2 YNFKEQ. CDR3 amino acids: CASSPTGGRASGKNIQYF. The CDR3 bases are TGTGCCAGCAGCCCCACTGGCGGGAGGGCCTCAGGCAAAAACATTCAGTACTTC.

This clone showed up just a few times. The CDR3 sequence is CAWIRGMGETQYF. The CDR3 coding sequence is TGTGCCTGGATTCGCGGGATGGGAGAGACCCAGTACTTC. The chain links TRBV30 to TRBJ2-5, with a tentative D call TRBD2 (6 bases). The CDR3 contains 13 residues. CDR1 and CDR2 from the germline V gene are GTSNPN and SVGIG (reference sequence). Trimming stripped 4 bases from V and 4 bases from J, with 13 bases between. Drawing the rest from reference TRBV30 and TRBJ2-5, the complete variable domain is SQTIHQWPATLVQPVGSPLSLECTVEGTSNPNLYWYRQAAGRGLQLLFYSVGIGQISSEVPQNLSASRPQDRQFILSSKKLLLSDSGFYLCAWIRGMGETQYFGPGTRLLVL.

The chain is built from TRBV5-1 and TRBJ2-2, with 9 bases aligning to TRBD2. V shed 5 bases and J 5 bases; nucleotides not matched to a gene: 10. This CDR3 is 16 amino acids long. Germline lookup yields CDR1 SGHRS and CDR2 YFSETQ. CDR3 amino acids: CASRKQGLARTGELFF. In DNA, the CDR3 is TGCGCCAGCAGGAAACAGGGACTAGCTCGAACCGGGGAGCTGTTTTTT.

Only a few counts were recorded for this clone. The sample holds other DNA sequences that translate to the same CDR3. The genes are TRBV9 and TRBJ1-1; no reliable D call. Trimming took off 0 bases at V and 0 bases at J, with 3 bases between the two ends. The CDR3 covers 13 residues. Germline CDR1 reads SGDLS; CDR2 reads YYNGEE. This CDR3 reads CASSVAVNTEAFF. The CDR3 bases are TGTGCCAGCAGCGTAGCAGTGAACACTGAAGCTTTCTTT.

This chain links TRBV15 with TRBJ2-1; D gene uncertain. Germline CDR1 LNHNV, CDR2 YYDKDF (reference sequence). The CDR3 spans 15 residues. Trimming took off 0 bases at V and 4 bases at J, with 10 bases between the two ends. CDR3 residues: CATSRDGMTYNEQFF. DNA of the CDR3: TGTGCCACCAGCAGAGATGGAATGACATACAATGAGCAGTTCTTC.

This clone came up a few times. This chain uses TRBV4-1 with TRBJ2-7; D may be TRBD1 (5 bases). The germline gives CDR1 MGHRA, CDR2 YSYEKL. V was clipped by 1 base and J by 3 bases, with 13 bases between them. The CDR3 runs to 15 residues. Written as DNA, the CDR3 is TGCGCCAGCAGCCAAGGGTCAGGGCCAAACTACGAGCAGTACTTC. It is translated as CASSQGSGPNYEQYF.

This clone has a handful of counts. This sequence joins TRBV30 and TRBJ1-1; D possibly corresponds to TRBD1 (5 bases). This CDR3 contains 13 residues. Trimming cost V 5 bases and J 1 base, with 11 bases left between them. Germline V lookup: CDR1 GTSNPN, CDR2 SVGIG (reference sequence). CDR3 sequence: CAWAGLTNTEAFF. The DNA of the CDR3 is TGTGCCTGGGCGGGGCTGACGAACACTGAAGCTTTCTTT.

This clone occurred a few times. CDR3 DNA: TGCGCCAGCAGCCCGCGGGGCAGGTCCTACGAGCAGTACTTC. Protein: CASSPRGRSYEQYF. This chain links TRBV23-1 with TRBJ2-7; D is perhaps TRBD2 (6 bases). TRBV23-1 is given ORF status, its function remaining uncertain. The CDR3 spans 14 residues. The ends were cut back, 6 bases at V and 1 base at J, with 13 bases in the middle.

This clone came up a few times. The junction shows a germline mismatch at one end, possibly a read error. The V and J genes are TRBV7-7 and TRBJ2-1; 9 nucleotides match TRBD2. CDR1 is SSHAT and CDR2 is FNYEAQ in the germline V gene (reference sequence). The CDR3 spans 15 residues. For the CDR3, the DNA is TGTGCTAGCAGCCTGACTAGCGGAGCCTACAATGAGCAGTTCTTC. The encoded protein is CASSLTSGAYNEQFF.

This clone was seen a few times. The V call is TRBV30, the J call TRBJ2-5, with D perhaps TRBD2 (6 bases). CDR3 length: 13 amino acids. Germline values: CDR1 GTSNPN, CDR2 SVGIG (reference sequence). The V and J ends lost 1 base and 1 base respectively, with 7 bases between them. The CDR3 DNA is TGTGCCTGGAGTGGCGGGGCCCAAGAGACCCAGTACTTC. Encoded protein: CAWSGGAQETQYF.

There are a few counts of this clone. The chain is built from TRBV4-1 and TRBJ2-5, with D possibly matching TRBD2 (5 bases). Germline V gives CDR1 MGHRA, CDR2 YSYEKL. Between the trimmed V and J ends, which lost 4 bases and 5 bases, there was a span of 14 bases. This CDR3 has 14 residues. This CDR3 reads CASSRGFFGETQYF. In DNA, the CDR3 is TGCGCCAGCAGCCGAGGGTTTTTCGGGGAGACCCAGTACTTC.